This TCR beta chain was identified during a study of regulatory T cells in long-lasting Graves disease. Time point noted: newly diagnosed GD, antithyroid drugs for less than 3 months. Researchers made the TCR library from RNA that was extracted from PBMCs. This CDR3 spans 17 amino acids. The germline CDR1 and CDR2 sequences are DFQATT and SNEGSKA (reference sequence). J gave up 1 base and V 0 bases, and 7 bases lay outside the gene matches. Arm-PCR with iRepertoire HTBI primers amplified the CDR3 regions for these TCR beta libraries. TCRdb called the multiplex PCR reads again in MiXCR, with one record for every CDR3 protein. The sample has hundreds of thousands of distinct CDR3 sequences, roughly 14% seen once. These records were also assigned to another study, of T cells in Graves' hyperthyroidism and ophthalmopathy.

The source is a man aged 25 to 40 with Graves disease. The genes are TRBV20-1 and TRBJ2-3; TRBD1 matches 10 bases. Sample: peripheral blood mononuclear cells (PBMCs), taken at new diagnosis, from a patient treated with antithyroid drugs. CDR3 coding DNA: TGCAGTGCTAGAGATCCGGACAGGGGGTCGGGCACAGATACGCAGTATTTT. It specifies CSARDPDRGSGTDTQYF.